The sequence of this TCR beta chain was determined in a study of T cells after yellow fever vaccination. Study-wide points: FACS-sorted repertoires could harbor abundant contaminating bulk-population clonotypes. Overall, a small share of clonotypes was seen in both CD4 and CD8 compartments. Once the booster was given, most primary-vaccination clones reappeared, at 95% to 98% for CD4 and over 75% for CD8.

Synthesis of TCR cDNA relied on 5'RACE template switching, which attached a universal primer site and UMIs. TCRdb re-called the 5' RACE reads through MiXCR, storing one row per CDR3 protein. Of approximately 170,000 distinct CDR3 sequences listed, approximately 9.9% are singletons. This clonotype was observed a few times. The antigen is undetermined. The V end was cut by 6 bases, the J end by 5 bases, with 13 bases between. The germline V gene encodes CDR1 MNHEY and CDR2 SMNVEV (reference sequence). The CDR3 runs to 13 residues. The sample consisted of CD8+ T cells sorted from PBMCs, taken 15 days after the yellow fever booster vaccination. J is TRBJ1-1 and V is TRBV27; a weak D match, TRBD1 (5 bases). The TCR comes from a man aged 18 to 35 who received the YFV17D yellow fever vaccine. The DNA of the CDR3 is TGTGCCAGCAGCCCCAGGGCTCGGACTGAAGCTTTCTTT. It codes for CASSPRARTEAFF.